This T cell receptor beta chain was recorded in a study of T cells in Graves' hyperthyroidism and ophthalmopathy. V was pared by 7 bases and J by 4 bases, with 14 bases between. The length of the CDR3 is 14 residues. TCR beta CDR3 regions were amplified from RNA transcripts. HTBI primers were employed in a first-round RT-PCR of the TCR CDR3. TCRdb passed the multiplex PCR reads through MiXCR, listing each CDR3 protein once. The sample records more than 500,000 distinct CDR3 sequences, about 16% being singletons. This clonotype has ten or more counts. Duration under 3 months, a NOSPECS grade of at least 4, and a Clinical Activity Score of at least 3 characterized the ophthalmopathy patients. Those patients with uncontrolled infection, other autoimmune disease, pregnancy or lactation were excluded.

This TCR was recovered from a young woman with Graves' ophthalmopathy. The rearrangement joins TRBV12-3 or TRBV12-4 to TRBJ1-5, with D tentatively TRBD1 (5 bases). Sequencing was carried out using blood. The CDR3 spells CASIQWGSNQPQHF. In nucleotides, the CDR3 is TGTGCCAGCATCCAATGGGGGAGTAATCAGCCCCAGCATTTT.